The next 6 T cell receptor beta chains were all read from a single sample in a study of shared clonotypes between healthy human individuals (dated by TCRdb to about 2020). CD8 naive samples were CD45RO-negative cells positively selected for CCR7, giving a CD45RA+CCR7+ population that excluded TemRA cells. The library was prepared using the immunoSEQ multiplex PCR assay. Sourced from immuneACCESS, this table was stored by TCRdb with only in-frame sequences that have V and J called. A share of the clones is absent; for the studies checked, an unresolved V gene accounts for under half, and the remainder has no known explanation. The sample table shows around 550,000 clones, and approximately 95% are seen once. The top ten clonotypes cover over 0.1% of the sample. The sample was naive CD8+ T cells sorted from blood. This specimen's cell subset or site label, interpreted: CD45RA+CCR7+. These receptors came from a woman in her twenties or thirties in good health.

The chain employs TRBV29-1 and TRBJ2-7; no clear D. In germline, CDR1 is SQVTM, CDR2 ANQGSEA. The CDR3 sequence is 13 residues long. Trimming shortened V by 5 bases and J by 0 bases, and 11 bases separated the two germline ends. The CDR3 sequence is CSVLSPDSYEQYF. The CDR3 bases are TGCAGCGTTCTCTCCCCAGACTCCTACGAGCAGTACTTC.

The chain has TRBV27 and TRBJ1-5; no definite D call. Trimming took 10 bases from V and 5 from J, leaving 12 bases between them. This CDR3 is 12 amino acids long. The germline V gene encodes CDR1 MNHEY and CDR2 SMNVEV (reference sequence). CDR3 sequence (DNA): TGTGCCAACCTGAACGGAGATCAGCCCCAGCATTTT. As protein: CANLNGDQPQHF.

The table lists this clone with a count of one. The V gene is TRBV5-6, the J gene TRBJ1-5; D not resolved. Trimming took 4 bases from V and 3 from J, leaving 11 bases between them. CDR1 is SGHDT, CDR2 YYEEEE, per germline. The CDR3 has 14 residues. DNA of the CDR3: TGTGCCAGCAGCCTAGAGGGTCCCAATCAGCCCCAGCATTTT. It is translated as CASSLEGPNQPQHF.

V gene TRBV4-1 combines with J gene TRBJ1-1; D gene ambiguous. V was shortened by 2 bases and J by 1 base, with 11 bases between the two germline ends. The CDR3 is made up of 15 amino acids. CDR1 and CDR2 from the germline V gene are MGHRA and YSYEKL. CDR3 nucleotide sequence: TGCGCCAGCAGCCAAAGTATTGGAACGAACACTGAAGCTTTCTTT. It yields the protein CASSQSIGTNTEAFF.

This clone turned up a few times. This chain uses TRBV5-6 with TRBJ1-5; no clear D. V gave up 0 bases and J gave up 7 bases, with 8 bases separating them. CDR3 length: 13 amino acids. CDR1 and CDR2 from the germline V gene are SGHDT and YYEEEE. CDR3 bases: TGTGCCAGCAGCTTGGGAACAGCACAGCCCCAGCATTTT. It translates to CASSLGTAQPQHF.

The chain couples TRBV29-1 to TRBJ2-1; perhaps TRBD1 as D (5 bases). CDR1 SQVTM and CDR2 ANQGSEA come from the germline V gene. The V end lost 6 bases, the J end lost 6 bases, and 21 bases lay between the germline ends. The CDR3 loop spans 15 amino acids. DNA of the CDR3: TGCAGCGTGCAAGGGGCTAGATTGCCATCCAATGAGCAGTTCTTC. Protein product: CSVQGARLPSNEQFF.